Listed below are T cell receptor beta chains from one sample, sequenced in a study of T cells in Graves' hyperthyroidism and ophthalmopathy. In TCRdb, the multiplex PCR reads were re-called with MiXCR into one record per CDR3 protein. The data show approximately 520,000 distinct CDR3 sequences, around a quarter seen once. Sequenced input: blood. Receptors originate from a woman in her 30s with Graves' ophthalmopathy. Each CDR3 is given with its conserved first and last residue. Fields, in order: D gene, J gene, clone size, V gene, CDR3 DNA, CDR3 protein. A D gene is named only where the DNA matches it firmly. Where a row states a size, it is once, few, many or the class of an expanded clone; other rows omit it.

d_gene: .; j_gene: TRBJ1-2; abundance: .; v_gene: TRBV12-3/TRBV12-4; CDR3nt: TGTGCCAGCAGCTTAGGCTCGTTTAACTATGGCTACACCTTC; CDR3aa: CASSLGSFNYGYTF
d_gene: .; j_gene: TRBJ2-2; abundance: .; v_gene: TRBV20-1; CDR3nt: TGCAGTGCTAAAACAGGGAATAGGGACACCGGGGAGCTGTTTTTT; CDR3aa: CSAKTGNRDTGELFF
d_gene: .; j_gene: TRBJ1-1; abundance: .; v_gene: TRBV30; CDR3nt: TGTGCCTGGAGTGTAAGGGACATAGGCACTGAAGCTTTCTTT; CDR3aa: CAWSVRDIGTEAFF
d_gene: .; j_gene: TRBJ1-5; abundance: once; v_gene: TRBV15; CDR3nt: TGTGCCACCCAGGGAAGGGATCAGCCCCAGCATTTT; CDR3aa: CATQGRDQPQHF
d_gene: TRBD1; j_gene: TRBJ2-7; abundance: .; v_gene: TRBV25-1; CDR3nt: TGTGCCAGCAGTGACCTTCGGACAGGTCTTGGCGAGCAGTACTTC; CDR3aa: CASSDLRTGLGEQYF
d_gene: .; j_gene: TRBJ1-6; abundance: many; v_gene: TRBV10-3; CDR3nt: TGTGCCATCAGTGTCGAGGGGCGCGACTCACCCCTCCACTTT; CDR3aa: CAISVEGRDSPLHF
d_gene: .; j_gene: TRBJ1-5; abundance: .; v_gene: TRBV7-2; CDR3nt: TGTGCCAGCAGCAAACAAACCTCAGGAAGCAATCAGCCCCAGCATTTT; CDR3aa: CASSKQTSGSNQPQHF
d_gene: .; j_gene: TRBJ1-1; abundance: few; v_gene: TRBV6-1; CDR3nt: TGTGCCAGCAGTGAAAGTCGGGGAACTGAAGCTTTCTTT; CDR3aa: CASSESRGTEAFF
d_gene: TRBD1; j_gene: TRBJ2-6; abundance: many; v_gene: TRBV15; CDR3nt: TGTGCCACCAGCAGAGATGGCGGACAGGCCCGACCTGGGGCCAACGTCCTGACTTTC; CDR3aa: CATSRDGGQARPGANVLTF
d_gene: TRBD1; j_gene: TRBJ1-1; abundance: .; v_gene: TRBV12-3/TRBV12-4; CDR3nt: TGTGCCAGCAGTTTAGGACAGGGTAAAAAAGGCACTGAAGCTTTCTTT; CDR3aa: CASSLGQGKKGTEAFF
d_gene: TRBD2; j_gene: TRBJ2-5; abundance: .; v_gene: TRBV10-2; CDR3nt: TGCGCCAGCAGCGCCGGGGGGTCCGAGAAGGCCCAGTACTTC; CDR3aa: CASSAGGSEKAQYF
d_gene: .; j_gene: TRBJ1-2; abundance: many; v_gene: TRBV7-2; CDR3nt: TGTGCCAGCAGCTTAGGCAGGGAGGACTATGGCTACACCTTC; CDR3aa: CASSLGREDYGYTF
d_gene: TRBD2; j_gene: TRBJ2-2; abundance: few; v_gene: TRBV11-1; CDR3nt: TGTGCCAGCAGCCCTGTGACTAGCGGGGGTTTGAGCGGGGAGCTGTTTTTT; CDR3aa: CASSPVTSGGLSGELFF
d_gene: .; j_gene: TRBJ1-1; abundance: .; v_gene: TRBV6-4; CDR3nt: TGTGCCAGCAGTGTTACGGAGAACACTGAAGCTTTCTTT; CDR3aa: CASSVTENTEAFF
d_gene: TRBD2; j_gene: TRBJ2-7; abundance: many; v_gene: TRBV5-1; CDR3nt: TGCGCCAGCAGCTTTCGGGGGGACGACTACGAGCAGTACTTC; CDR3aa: CASSFRGDDYEQYF
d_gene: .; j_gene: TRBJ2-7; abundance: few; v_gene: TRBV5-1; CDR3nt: TGCGCCAGCAGCGGGGGGACTGGTTACTACGAGCAGTACTTC; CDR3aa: CASSGGTGYYEQYF
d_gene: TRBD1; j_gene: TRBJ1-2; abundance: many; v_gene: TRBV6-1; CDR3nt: TGTGCCAGCAGTGGAGACAGGGGCTATGGCTACACCTTC; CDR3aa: CASSGDRGYGYTF
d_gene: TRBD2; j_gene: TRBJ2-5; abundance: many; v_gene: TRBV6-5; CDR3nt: TGTGCCAGCAGTTCTAGCGGGGGCGGTCAAGAGACCCAGTACTTC; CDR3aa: CASSSSGGGQETQYF
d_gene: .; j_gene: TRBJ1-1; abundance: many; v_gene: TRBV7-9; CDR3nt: TGTGCCAGCAGCTACGCTCCGGGACAGAACACTGAAGCTTTCTTT; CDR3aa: CASSYAPGQNTEAFF
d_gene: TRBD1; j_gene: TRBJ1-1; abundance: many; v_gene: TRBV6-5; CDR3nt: TGTGCCAGCAGTTACCCCCCGGGACAGGAGGAGAACACTGAAGCTTTCTTT; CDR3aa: CASSYPPGQEENTEAFF
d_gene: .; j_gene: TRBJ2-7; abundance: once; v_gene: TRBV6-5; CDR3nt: TGTGCCAGCAGTTACTGGGCGGTGCGCTCCTACGAGCAGTACTTC; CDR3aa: CASSYWAVRSYEQYF
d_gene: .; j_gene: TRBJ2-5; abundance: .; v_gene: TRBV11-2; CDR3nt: TGTGCCAGCAGCCTCCGACTAGGACAGTACCAAGAGACCCAGTACTTC; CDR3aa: CASSLRLGQYQETQYF
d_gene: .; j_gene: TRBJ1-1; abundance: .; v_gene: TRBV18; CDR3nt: TGTTCCAGCTCAGCGGACGCTGAAGCTTTCTTT; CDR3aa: CSSSADAEAFF
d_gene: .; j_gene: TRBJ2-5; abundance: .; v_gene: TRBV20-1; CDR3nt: TGCAGTGCGCAGAGGGGGGGCCAGTACCAAGAGACCCAGTACTTC; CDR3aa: CSAQRGGQYQETQYF
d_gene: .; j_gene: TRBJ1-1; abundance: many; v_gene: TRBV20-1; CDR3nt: TGCAGTGCTAGAGCTAACACTGAAGCTTTCTTT; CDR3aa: CSARANTEAFF